A selection of T cell receptor beta chains follows, all from one sample in a study of post-analysis software for immune sequencing data. TCRdb re-derived calls from the PCR reads in MiXCR, one entry per CDR3 protein. The top ten clones hold roughly 0.54% of a sample with hundreds of thousands of distinct CDR3 sequences, 25% to 30% of them seen once. Sequencing was done on a sample of blood. Receptors were obtained from a girl aged 5 to 17 with multiple sclerosis. The CDR3 runs from the conserved cysteine through the conserved F or W. The D gene is left open where the match is weak. A clone size is listed for some rows: how often the clone was seen (once, few, many), or a class if it is expanded.

d_call: TRBD1; j_call: TRBJ2-3; v_call: TRBV29-1; clone_size: .; cdr3_nt: TGCAGCGTTGAAAAAGGGGGCTCGACAGATACGCAGTATTTT; cdr3_aa: CSVEKGGSTDTQYF
d_call: .; j_call: TRBJ2-5; v_call: TRBV27; clone_size: few; cdr3_nt: TGTGCCAGCAGTTCCGGGACAGCGGGGGAGACCCAGTACTTC; cdr3_aa: CASSSGTAGETQYF
d_call: .; j_call: TRBJ2-5; v_call: TRBV6-2/TRBV6-3; clone_size: .; cdr3_nt: TGTGCCAGCAGTTACTCCCAAGGGACCCAGTACTTC; cdr3_aa: CASSYSQGTQYF
d_call: .; j_call: TRBJ1-4; v_call: TRBV20-1; clone_size: .; cdr3_nt: TGCAGTGCTAGCCGGGACGCAACTAATGAAAAACTGTTTTTT; cdr3_aa: CSASRDATNEKLFF
d_call: TRBD2; j_call: TRBJ2-1; v_call: TRBV6-5; clone_size: .; cdr3_nt: TGTGCCAGCAGTCGACTAGCGGGAGCGGTGGATGAGCAGTTCTTC; cdr3_aa: CASSRLAGAVDEQFF
d_call: .; j_call: TRBJ1-5; v_call: TRBV3-1; clone_size: .; cdr3_nt: TGTGCCAGCAGCCAAGGAGGACACTCTGGACAGCCCCAGCATTTT; cdr3_aa: CASSQGGHSGQPQHF
d_call: .; j_call: TRBJ2-5; v_call: TRBV20-1; clone_size: few; cdr3_nt: TGCAGTGCTAGCGGGAGATCGGGGGAGACCCAGTACTTC; cdr3_aa: CSASGRSGETQYF
d_call: TRBD2; j_call: TRBJ2-1; v_call: TRBV9; clone_size: few; cdr3_nt: TGTGCCAGCAGCGTAGGGGGCGGGAGTCAGTTCTTC; cdr3_aa: CASSVGGGSQFF
d_call: .; j_call: TRBJ2-1; v_call: TRBV6-2/TRBV6-3; clone_size: .; cdr3_nt: TGTGCCAGCAGTTTACCAGGGTGCCATGAGCAGTTCTTC; cdr3_aa: CASSLPGCHEQFF
d_call: TRBD2; j_call: TRBJ2-5; v_call: TRBV7-2; clone_size: .; cdr3_nt: TGTGCCAGCAGCCACGGGGGGCAAGAGACCCAGTACTTC; cdr3_aa: CASSHGGQETQYF
d_call: .; j_call: TRBJ1-6; v_call: TRBV5-1; clone_size: .; cdr3_nt: TGCGCCAGCAGCCCCGGCGGAGACGCCTATTCACCCCTCCACTTT; cdr3_aa: CASSPGGDAYSPLHF
d_call: .; j_call: TRBJ2-2; v_call: TRBV9; clone_size: few; cdr3_nt: TGTGCCAGCAGCGTAGGAGGTGCGGAACCGGGGGAGCTGTTTTTT; cdr3_aa: CASSVGGAEPGELFF
d_call: TRBD2; j_call: TRBJ2-3; v_call: TRBV7-2; clone_size: .; cdr3_nt: TGTGCCAGCAGCTTAGCCCCTAGCGGCCGCACAGATACGCAGTATTTT; cdr3_aa: CASSLAPSGRTDTQYF
d_call: TRBD1; j_call: TRBJ1-5; v_call: TRBV20-1; clone_size: few; cdr3_nt: TGCAGTGCTAGGGTCTCGGGACAGGGGGCGCGTCAGCCCCAGCATTTT; cdr3_aa: CSARVSGQGARQPQHF
d_call: .; j_call: TRBJ2-7; v_call: TRBV10-2; clone_size: .; cdr3_nt: TGCGCCAGCAGCTGGCCCCCCGGGACTTCCCCCTACGAGCAGTACTTC; cdr3_aa: CASSWPPGTSPYEQYF
d_call: .; j_call: TRBJ2-7; v_call: TRBV9; clone_size: .; cdr3_nt: TGTGCCAGCAGCGTAGATAGTGTGACAGCCTACGAGCAGTACTTC; cdr3_aa: CASSVDSVTAYEQYF
d_call: .; j_call: TRBJ2-3; v_call: TRBV7-8; clone_size: .; cdr3_nt: TGTGTCAGCAGCTTGCTAGGCCCCACAGATACGCAGTATTTT; cdr3_aa: CVSSLLGPTDTQYF
d_call: TRBD1; j_call: TRBJ2-1; v_call: TRBV4-1; clone_size: few; cdr3_nt: TGCGCCAGCAGCCAAGATCCAGGCAGGGGGCTAGGGGCTGGCTACAATGAGCAGTTCTTC; cdr3_aa: CASSQDPGRGLGAGYNEQFF
d_call: .; j_call: TRBJ1-1; v_call: TRBV12-3/TRBV12-4; clone_size: .; cdr3_nt: TGTGCCAGCAGTTCGAGAGGGGGGATCGCTGAAGCTTTCTTT; cdr3_aa: CASSSRGGIAEAFF
d_call: .; j_call: TRBJ1-5; v_call: TRBV24-1; clone_size: .; cdr3_nt: TGTGCCACCAGACAGGGTAGCAATCAGCCCCAGCATTTT; cdr3_aa: CATRQGSNQPQHF